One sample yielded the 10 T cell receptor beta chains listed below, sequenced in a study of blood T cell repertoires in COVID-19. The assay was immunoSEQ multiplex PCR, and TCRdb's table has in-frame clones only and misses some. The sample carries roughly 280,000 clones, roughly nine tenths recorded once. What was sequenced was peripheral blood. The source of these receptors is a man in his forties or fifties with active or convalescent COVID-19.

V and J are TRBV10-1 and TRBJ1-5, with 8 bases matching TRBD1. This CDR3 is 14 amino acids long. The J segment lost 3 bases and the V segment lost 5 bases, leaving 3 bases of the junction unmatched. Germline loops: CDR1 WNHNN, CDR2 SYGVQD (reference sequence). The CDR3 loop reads CASSRTGFNQPQHF. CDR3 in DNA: TGCGCCAGCAGTAGGACAGGGTTCAATCAGCCCCAGCATTTT.

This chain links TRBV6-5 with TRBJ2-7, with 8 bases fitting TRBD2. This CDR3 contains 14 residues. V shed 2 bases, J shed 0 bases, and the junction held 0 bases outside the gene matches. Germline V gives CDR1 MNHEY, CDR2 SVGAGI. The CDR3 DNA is TGTGCCAGCAGTTACAGCGGGAGCTCCTACGAGCAGTACTTC. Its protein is CASSYSGSSYEQYF.

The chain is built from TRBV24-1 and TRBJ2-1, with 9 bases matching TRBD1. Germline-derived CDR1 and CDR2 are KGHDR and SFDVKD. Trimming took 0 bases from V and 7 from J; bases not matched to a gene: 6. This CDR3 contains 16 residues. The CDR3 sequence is CATSDLAPTGGNEQFF. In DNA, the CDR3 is TGTGCCACCAGTGATTTGGCTCCGACAGGGGGGAATGAGCAGTTCTTC.

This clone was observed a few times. The CDR3 coding sequence is TGTGCCTGGACGGCTAGCGGGCCCGGGGAGCTGTTTTTT. Translated, it gives CAWTASGPGELFF. The V call is TRBV30, the J call TRBJ2-2, with 8 bases that match TRBD2. The germline V gene has CDR1 GTSNPN and CDR2 SVGIG (reference sequence). After removal of 4 bases from V and 6 bases from J, the junction contained 4 bases not matched to a gene. The CDR3 loop spans 13 amino acids.

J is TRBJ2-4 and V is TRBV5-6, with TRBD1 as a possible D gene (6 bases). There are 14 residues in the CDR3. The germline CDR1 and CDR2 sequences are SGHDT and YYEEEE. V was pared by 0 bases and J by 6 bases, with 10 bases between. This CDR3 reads CASSLVRDTNIQYF. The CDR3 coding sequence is TGTGCCAGCAGCTTGGTCCGGGACACAAACATTCAGTACTTC. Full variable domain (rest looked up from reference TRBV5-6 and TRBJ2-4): DAGVTQSPTHLIKTRGQQVTLRCSPKSGHDTVSWYQQALGQGPQFIFQYYEEEERQRGNFPDRFSGHQFPNYSSELNVNALLLGDSALYLCASSLVRDTNIQYFGAGTRLSVL.

CDR3 region: CASRRGGWSNQPQHF. Written as DNA, the CDR3 is TGTGCCAGCCGAAGGGGTGGATGGAGCAATCAGCCCCAGCATTTT. The chain employs TRBV28 and TRBJ1-5, with D possibly being TRBD1 (5 bases). Germline CDR1 and CDR2: MDHEN and SYDVKM. The V and J ends lost 8 bases and 1 base respectively, with 15 bases between them. The CDR3 sequence is 15 residues long. Filled out from reference TRBV28 and TRBJ1-5, the complete variable domain reads DVKVTQSSRYLVKRTGEKVFLECVQDMDHENMFWYRQDPGLGLRLIYFSYDVKMKEKGDIPEGYSVSREKKERFSLILESASTNQTSMYLCASRRGGWSNQPQHFGDGTRLSIL.

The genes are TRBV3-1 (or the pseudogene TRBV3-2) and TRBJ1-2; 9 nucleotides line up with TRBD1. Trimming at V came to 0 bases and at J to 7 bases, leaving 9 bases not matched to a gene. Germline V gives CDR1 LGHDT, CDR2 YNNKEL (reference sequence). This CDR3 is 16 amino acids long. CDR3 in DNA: TGTGCCAGCAGCCAAGAGACCGGGACAGGGACCTCTGGCTACACCTTC. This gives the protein CASSQETGTGTSGYTF.

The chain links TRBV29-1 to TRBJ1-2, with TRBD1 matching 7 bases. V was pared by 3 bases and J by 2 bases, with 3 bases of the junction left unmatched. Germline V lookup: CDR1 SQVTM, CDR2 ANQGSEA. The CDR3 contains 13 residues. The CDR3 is CSVERGPNYGYTF. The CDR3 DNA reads TGCAGCGTTGAGAGGGGGCCCAACTATGGCTACACCTTC.

The CDR3 DNA reads TGTGCCAGTAGTACAGGGACTAGCGGGGGTGGAGATACGCAGTATTTT. It encodes CASSTGTSGGGDTQYF. The V gene is TRBV19, the J gene TRBJ2-3; 14 bases agree with TRBD2. This CDR3 has 16 amino acids. J was trimmed by 5 bases and V by 4 bases; bases with no gene match: 5. Germline CDR1 is LNHDA and CDR2 is SQIVND (reference sequence).

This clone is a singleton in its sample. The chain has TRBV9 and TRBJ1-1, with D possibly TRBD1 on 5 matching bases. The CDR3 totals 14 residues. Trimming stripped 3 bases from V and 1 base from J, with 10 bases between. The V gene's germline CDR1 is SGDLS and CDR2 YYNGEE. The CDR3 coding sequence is TGTGCCAGCAGCGCCCGACAGAGGAACACTGAAGCTTTCTTT. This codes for CASSARQRNTEAFF.